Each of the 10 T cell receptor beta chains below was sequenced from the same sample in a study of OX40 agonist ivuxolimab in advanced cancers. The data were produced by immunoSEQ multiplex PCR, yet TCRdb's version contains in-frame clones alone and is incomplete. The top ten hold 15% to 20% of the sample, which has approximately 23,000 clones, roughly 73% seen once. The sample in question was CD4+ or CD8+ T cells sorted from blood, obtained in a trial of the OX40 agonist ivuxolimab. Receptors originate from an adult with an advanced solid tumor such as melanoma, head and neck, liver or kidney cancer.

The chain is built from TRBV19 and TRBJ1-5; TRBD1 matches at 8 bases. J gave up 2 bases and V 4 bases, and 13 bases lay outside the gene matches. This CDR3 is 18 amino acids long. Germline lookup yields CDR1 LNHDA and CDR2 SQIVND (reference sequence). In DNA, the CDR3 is TGTGCCAGTAGTACCACGGACAGGGCGGTCTATGGCAATCAGCCCCAGCATTTT. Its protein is CASSTTDRAVYGNQPQHF. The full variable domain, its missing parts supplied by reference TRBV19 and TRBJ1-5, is DGGITQSPKYLFRKEGQNVTLSCEQNLNHDAMYWYRQDPGQGLRLIYYSQIVNDFQKGDIAEGYSVSREKKESFPLTVTSAQKNPTAFYLCASSTTDRAVYGNQPQHFGDGTRLSIL.

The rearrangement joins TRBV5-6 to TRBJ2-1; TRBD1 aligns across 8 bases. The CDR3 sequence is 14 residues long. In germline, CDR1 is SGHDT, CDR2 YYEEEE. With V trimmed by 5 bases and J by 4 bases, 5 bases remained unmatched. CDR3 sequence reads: CASRPGQGYNEQFF. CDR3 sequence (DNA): TGTGCCAGCAGACCCGGACAGGGATACAATGAGCAGTTCTTC.

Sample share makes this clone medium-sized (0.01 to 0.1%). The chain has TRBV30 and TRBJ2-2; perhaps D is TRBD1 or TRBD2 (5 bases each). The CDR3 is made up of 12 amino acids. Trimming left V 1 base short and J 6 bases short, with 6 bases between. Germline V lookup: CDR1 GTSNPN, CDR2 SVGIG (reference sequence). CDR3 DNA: TGTGCCTGGAGTGGGGGGTCCGGGGAGCTGTTTTTT. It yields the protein CAWSGGSGELFF.

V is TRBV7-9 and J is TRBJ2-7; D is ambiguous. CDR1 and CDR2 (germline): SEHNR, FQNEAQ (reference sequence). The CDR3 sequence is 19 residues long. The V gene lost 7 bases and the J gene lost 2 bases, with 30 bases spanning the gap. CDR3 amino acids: CASTSFTEISNSPTYEQYF. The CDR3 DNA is TGTGCCAGCACCTCTTTTACGGAAATCTCGAACTCGCCTACCTACGAGCAGTACTTC. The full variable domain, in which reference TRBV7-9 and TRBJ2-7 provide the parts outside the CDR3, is DTGVSQNPRHKITKRGQNVTFRCDPISEHNRLYWYRQTLGQGPEFLTYFQNEAQLEKSRLLSDRFSAERPKGSFSTLEIQRTEQGDSAMYLCASTSFTEISNSPTYEQYFGPGTRLTVT.

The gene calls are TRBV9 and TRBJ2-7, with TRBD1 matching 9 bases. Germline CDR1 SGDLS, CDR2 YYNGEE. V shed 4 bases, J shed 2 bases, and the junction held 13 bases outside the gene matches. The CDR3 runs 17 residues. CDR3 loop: CASSPERWGTGTYEQYF. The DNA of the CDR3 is TGTGCCAGCAGCCCCGAGAGGTGGGGGACAGGGACCTACGAGCAGTACTTC.

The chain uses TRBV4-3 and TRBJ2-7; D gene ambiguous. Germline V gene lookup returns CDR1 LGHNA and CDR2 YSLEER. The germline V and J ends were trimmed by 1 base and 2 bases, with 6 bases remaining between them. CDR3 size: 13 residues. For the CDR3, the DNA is TGCGCCAGCAGCCAAGGAGGCACCTACGAGCAGTACTTC. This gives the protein CASSQGGTYEQYF.

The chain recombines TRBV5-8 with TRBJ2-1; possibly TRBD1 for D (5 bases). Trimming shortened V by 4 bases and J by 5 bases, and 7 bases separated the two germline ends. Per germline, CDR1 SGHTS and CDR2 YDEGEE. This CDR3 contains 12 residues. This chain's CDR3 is CASSRQNNEQFF. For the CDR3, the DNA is TGTGCCAGCAGCCGACAGAACAATGAGCAGTTCTTC.

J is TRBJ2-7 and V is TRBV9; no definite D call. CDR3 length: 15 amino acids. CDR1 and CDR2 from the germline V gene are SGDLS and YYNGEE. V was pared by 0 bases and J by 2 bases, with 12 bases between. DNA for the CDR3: TGTGCCAGCAGCGTAGCCATGGCCGGGCCCTACGAGCAGTACTTC. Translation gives CASSVAMAGPYEQYF.

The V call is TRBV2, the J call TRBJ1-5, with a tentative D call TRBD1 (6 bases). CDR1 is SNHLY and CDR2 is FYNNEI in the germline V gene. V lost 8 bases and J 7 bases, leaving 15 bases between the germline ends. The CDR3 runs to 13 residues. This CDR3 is CASSRGGRQPQHF. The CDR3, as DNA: TGTGCCAGCTCTCGGGGGGGGCGGCAGCCCCAGCATTTT.

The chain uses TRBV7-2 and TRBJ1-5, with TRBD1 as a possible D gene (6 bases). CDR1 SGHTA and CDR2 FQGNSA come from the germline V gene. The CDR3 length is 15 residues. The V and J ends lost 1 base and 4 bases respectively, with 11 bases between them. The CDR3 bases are TGTGCCAGCAGCTTAGTTTCAGGGGATAATCAGCCCCAGCATTTT. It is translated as CASSLVSGDNQPQHF.